The next 10 T cell receptor beta chains were all read from a single sample in a study of regulatory T cells in long-lasting Graves disease. To make TCR beta libraries, researchers used iRepertoire HTBI primers and Arm-PCR of CDR3 regions. TCRdb reprocessed the multiplex PCR reads via MiXCR and lists one record per CDR3 protein. Here the sample spans 620,000 or so distinct CDR3 sequences, approximately 15% being singletons. This sample's time point: newly diagnosed GD, antithyroid drugs for less than 3 months. With RNA extracted from PBMCs as input, the TCR library was made. The same data also contributed to another study, on T cells in Graves' hyperthyroidism and ophthalmopathy.

The sequencing here drew on peripheral blood mononuclear cells (PBMCs), taken at new diagnosis, from a patient treated with antithyroid drugs. These TCRs come from a woman aged 25-40 years with Graves disease.

In this sample, this clonotype turned up a few times. J is TRBJ2-5 and V is TRBV20-1; D not certain. This CDR3 comprises 12 residues. The V end was cut by 3 bases, the J end by 1 base, with 6 bases between. CDR1 and CDR2 from the germline V gene are DFQATT and SNEGSKA (reference sequence). The CDR3, as DNA: TGCAGTGCTAGCCGGCCCCAAGAGACCCAGTACTTC. Translated: CSASRPQETQYF.

The rearrangement joins TRBV18 to TRBJ1-6; D unresolved. CDR1 and CDR2 (germline): KGHSH, LQKENI. CDR3 size: 14 residues. Trimming removed 3 bases from V and 9 bases from J, with 12 bases in between. In DNA form, the CDR3 reads TGTGCCAGCTCACCTGATTCTCTTGGTTCACCCCTCCACTTT. Its protein is CASSPDSLGSPLHF.

This clonotype was detected ten times or more. The V and J genes are TRBV28 and TRBJ1-1, with D perhaps TRBD1 (6 bases). The CDR3 has 14 residues. CDR1 MDHEN and CDR2 SYDVKM come from the germline V gene. Deletions cut 6 bases from V and 1 base from J, with 12 bases between. CDR3 DNA sequence: TGTGCCAGCAGCCCTGCGGACAGGAACACTGAAGCTTTCTTT. This translates into CASSPADRNTEAFF.

The rearrangement joins TRBV20-1 to TRBJ1-6; TRBD1 matches at 10 bases. Germline lookup yields CDR1 DFQATT and CDR2 SNEGSKA (reference sequence). J was trimmed by 9 bases and V by 4 bases; bases with no gene match: 6. This CDR3 region has 14 residues. In DNA, the CDR3 is TGCAGTGCTATTAGGGGACAGGGGTTTTCACCCCTCCACTTT. This gives the protein CSAIRGQGFSPLHF.

A remark on this clonotype: This may be a read error, as it is one base from a much larger clone. The J gene is TRBJ2-7, the V gene TRBV2; TRBD1 or TRBD2 may be the D gene (5 bases each). This CDR3 is built from 13 residues. Germline V gene data show CDR1 as SNHLY and CDR2 as FYNNEI. The CDR3 bases are TGTGCCAGCACCGGGGACGGTTCCTACGAGCGGTACTTC. Translation: CASTGDGSYERYF.

This chain uses TRBV9 with TRBJ2-1, with D hard to call. CDR1 SGDLS and CDR2 YYNGEE come from the germline V gene. The CDR3 runs to 13 residues. The V end lost 7 bases, the J end lost 3 bases, and 11 bases lay between the germline ends. The CDR3 region has the DNA TGTGCCAGCGCAGGCGCTTTCTACAATGAGCAGTTCTTC. Amino acids: CASAGAFYNEQFF. The entire variable domain, with the rest obtained from reference TRBV9 and TRBJ2-1, is as follows: DSGVTQTPKHLITATGQRVTLRCSPRSGDLSVYWYQQSLDQGLQFLIQYYNGEERAKGNILERFSAQQFPDLHSELNLSSLELGDSALYFCASAGAFYNEQFFGPGTRLTVL.

This clonotype was recorded many times. The chain links TRBV2 to TRBJ2-5; D gene uncertain. This CDR3 contains 11 residues. The ends were cut back, 8 bases at V and 1 base at J, with 5 bases in the middle. Germline values: CDR1 SNHLY, CDR2 FYNNEI. The CDR3 DNA reads TGTGCCAGCCAGGTCCAAGAGACCCAGTACTTC. Translating gives CASQVQETQYF.

This clonotype was recorded at least ten times. This chain joins TRBV28 and TRBJ1-6; TRBD1 might be the D (6 bases). Germline V lookup: CDR1 MDHEN, CDR2 SYDVKM. The CDR3 runs 15 residues. Trimming took off 7 bases at V and 4 bases at J, with 14 bases between the two ends. The CDR3 region is CASTVLQGYNSPLHF. CDR3 bases: TGTGCCAGCACGGTCCTACAGGGTTATAATTCACCCCTCCACTTT.

The chain recombines TRBV10-3 with TRBJ2-7; no definite D call. V lost 0 bases to trimming and J lost 6 bases, with 6 bases between them. This CDR3 has 12 amino acids. From germline, CDR1 is ENHRY and CDR2 SYGVKD. The CDR3 is CAISESRREQYF. CDR3 sequence (DNA): TGTGCCATCAGTGAGTCGCGCCGCGAGCAGTACTTC.

This clonotype was seen ten or more times. This chain uses TRBV28 with TRBJ1-2; 9 bases map to TRBD1. The CDR3 is 17 residues long. V dropped 2 bases and J dropped 2; count of bases not matched to a gene: 9. Germline values: CDR1 MDHEN, CDR2 SYDVKM. Here the CDR3 DNA reads TGTGCCAGCAGTTTAGCACAGGGGGCGAATATCAACTATGGCTACACCTTC. Protein sequence: CASSLAQGANINYGYTF.